The clone carrying this T cell receptor beta chain has a count of ten or more. Its antigen is unknown. Germline CDR1 is SNHLY and CDR2 is FYNNEI. The CDR3 totals 15 residues. Unmatched junction bases numbered 4, after V lost 1 base and J lost 4 bases. The data were obtained in a study of identical twins. Study-wide points: The same donors were not followed; conclusions instead depended on cross-sectional statistical analysis. Beta out-of-frame sequences showed weaker excess twin sharing.

It was template switching that added a universal primer site, and there were unique molecular identifiers on the cDNA. TCRdb re-called the 5' RACE reads with MiXCR, one entry per CDR3 protein. The repertoire has more than 1.5 million distinct CDR3 sequences, about 30% of them found once; the top ten carry around 0.25%. The sample taken for sequencing was cord blood. This rearrangement joins TRBV2 to TRBJ2-1, with TRBD2 matching over 7 bases. The TCR originated in a newborn girl in good health. The CDR3 reads CASSEGLAAYNEQFF. CDR3 nucleotide sequence: TGTGCCAGCAGTGAAGGGCTAGCGGCATACAATGAGCAGTTCTTC.